This entry lists 20 T cell receptor beta chains sequenced from one sample in a study of cytomegalovirus exposure and HLA in healthy donors. TCRdb keeps only in-frame clones here, not all; method: immunoSEQ multiplex PCR. Of fewer than 400,000 clones in the sample, roughly 88% were seen once. The specimen sequenced was PBMCs. Every receptor here comes from a woman aged 18-29 years in good health and CMV-seronegative.

The CDR3 DNA follows: TGTGCCAGCAGTGGGACAGGGGGCATCCAGCCCCAGCATTTT. Residues: CASSGTGGIQPQHF. The V gene is TRBV25-1, the J gene TRBJ1-5; TRBD1 matches 11 bases. This CDR3 has 14 residues. CDR1 and CDR2 from the germline V gene are MGHDK and SYGVNS. Losses at the gene ends were 4 bases for V and 7 bases for J; bases not matched to a gene: 3. The variable domain in full, completed from reference TRBV25-1 and TRBJ1-5, reads EADIYQTPRYLVIGTGKKITLECSQTMGHDKMYWYQQDPGMELHLIHYSYGVNSTEKGDLSSESTVSRIRTEHFPLTLESARPSHTSQYLCASSGTGGIQPQHFGDGTRLSIL.

V and J are TRBV6-1 and TRBJ1-1; D unresolved. The V end was cut by 3 bases, the J end by 6 bases, with 14 bases between. Germline-derived CDR1 and CDR2 are MNHNS and SASEGT. CDR3 length equals 14 residues. The CDR3 DNA follows: TGTGCCAGCAGTGAGCCCCCCCTGGGCGCTGAAGCTTTCTTT. Translating it yields CASSEPPLGAEAFF.

V gene TRBV27 combines with J gene TRBJ2-7; 11 positions agree with TRBD2. This CDR3 has 17 residues. V shed 6 bases, J shed 0 bases, and the junction held 10 bases outside the gene matches. Germline V gene data show CDR1 as MNHEY and CDR2 as SMNVEV (reference sequence). The CDR3 nucleotides read TGTGCCAGCAGCCGGGAGGCGACTAGCGGGGTCTCCTACGAGCAGTACTTC. Translated: CASSREATSGVSYEQYF.

The chain couples TRBV7-6 to TRBJ1-2; 7 nucleotides agree with TRBD1. J lost 7 bases, V lost 5 bases, and 7 bases had no gene match. The germline gives CDR1 SGHVS, CDR2 FNYEAQ. The length of the CDR3 is 13 residues. The CDR3 protein is CASSLQGGGGYTF. CDR3 bases: TGTGCCAGCAGCCTGCAAGGGGGCGGTGGCTACACCTTC.

The J gene is TRBJ2-2, the V gene TRBV2; the D is unclear. Trimming took off 2 bases at V and 0 bases at J, with 7 bases between the two ends. Germline lookup yields CDR1 SNHLY and CDR2 FYNNEI. The CDR3 length is 15 residues. The CDR3 region is CASSESRANTGELFF. Here the CDR3 DNA reads TGTGCCAGCAGTGAATCTCGGGCGAACACCGGGGAGCTGTTTTTT.

This sequence joins TRBV27 and TRBJ1-2; 7 bases line up with TRBD1. Trimming cost V 4 bases and J 7 bases; bases outside gene matches: 6. Germline V gene data show CDR1 as MNHEY and CDR2 as SMNVEV (reference sequence). CDR3 length equals 13 residues. CDR3 residues: CASSSPYRGGYTF. The CDR3 bases are TGTGCCAGCAGTTCCCCCTACAGGGGTGGCTACACCTTC.

The chain couples TRBV4-3 to TRBJ1-2; 9 positions match TRBD1. The CDR3 loop spans 13 amino acids. V was clipped by 3 bases and J by 7 bases; unmatched bases: 3. Germline V lookup: CDR1 LGHNA, CDR2 YSLEER. CDR3 loop: CASSQDRGIGYTF. CDR3 DNA: TGCGCCAGCAGCCAGGACAGGGGAATTGGCTACACCTTC.

The V call is TRBV7-2, the J call TRBJ2-3; 7 bases are a match to TRBD2. The CDR3 has 17 residues. Germline values: CDR1 SGHTA, CDR2 FQGNSA. V shed 5 bases and J 2 bases; nucleotides not matched to a gene: 13. In nucleotides, the CDR3 is TGTGCCAGCAGCCAACGACGGACTAGTCCTCTCACAGATACGCAGTATTTT. Translating it yields CASSQRRTSPLTDTQYF.

The chain has TRBV18 and TRBJ2-1; perhaps TRBD1 as D (6 bases). The V end was cut by 5 bases, the J end by 3 bases, with 14 bases between. The CDR3 has 15 residues. The germline V gene encodes CDR1 KGHSH and CDR2 LQKENI. The CDR3 region is CASSTGTGYYNEQFF. CDR3 in DNA: TGTGCCAGCTCAACGGGAACAGGGTACTACAATGAGCAGTTCTTC.

The V gene is TRBV5-6, the J gene TRBJ2-1; 13 positions agree with TRBD2. This CDR3 region has 17 residues. CDR1 is SGHDT, CDR2 YYEEEE, per germline. J lost 6 bases, V lost 4 bases, and 10 bases had no gene match. Written as DNA, the CDR3 is TGTGCCAGCAGCCAGCAGTCGGGACTAGCGGGACTCAATGAGCAGTTCTTC. As protein: CASSQQSGLAGLNEQFF.

The chain recombines TRBV6-1 with TRBJ2-3; D gene unclear. The V gene lost 2 bases and the J gene lost 0 bases, with 15 bases spanning the gap. CDR1 and CDR2 from the germline V gene are MNHNS and SASEGT. The length of the CDR3 is 17 residues. CDR3 loop: CASSEWAKSKSTDTQYF. In DNA, the CDR3 is TGTGCCAGCAGTGAATGGGCTAAATCCAAAAGCACAGATACGCAGTATTTT.

The chain has TRBV19 and TRBJ2-1, with D uncertain. CDR3 size: 15 residues. CDR1 LNHDA and CDR2 SQIVND come from the germline V gene (reference sequence). V was trimmed by 2 bases and J by 2 bases, leaving 10 bases between them. The chain's CDR3 is CASSISSEAYNEQFF. CDR3 coding DNA: TGTGCCAGTAGTATATCGTCTGAGGCCTACAATGAGCAGTTCTTC.

DNA of the CDR3: TGCAGCGTTGCGGTCGGCTCCTACAATGAGCAGTTCTTC. Translated: CSVAVGSYNEQFF. The rearrangement links TRBV29-1 to TRBJ2-1; D is ambiguous. V lost 4 bases to trimming and J lost 0 bases, with 7 bases between them. This CDR3 is 13 amino acids long. Germline CDR1 and CDR2: SQVTM and ANQGSEA.

The chain recombines TRBV6-5 with TRBJ2-7; TRBD2 aligns across 13 bases. This CDR3 is built from 15 residues. Germline values: CDR1 MNHEY, CDR2 SVGAGI. The V and J ends lost 3 bases and 3 bases, in that order; junction bases with no gene match: 2. In nucleotides, the CDR3 is TGTGCCAGCAGTTATGGGACTAGCGGGATCTACGAGCAGTACTTC. This gives the protein CASSYGTSGIYEQYF.

This clone was seen only a few times. V gene TRBV10-3 combines with J gene TRBJ2-1; D not certain. CDR3 length equals 13 residues. Germline V gene data show CDR1 as ENHRY and CDR2 as SYGVKD. Trimming took 4 bases from V and 5 from J, leaving 9 bases between them. The chain's CDR3 is CAISVGEDNEQFF. In DNA, the CDR3 is TGTGCCATCAGTGTTGGAGAGGACAATGAGCAGTTCTTC.

CDR3 sequence reads: CASSPGTSGTDTQYF. For the CDR3, the DNA is TGTGCCAGCAGCCCCGGGACTAGCGGCACAGATACGCAGTATTTT. The rearrangement uses TRBV9 and TRBJ2-3; 10 bases match TRBD2. The V segment lost 4 bases and the J segment 1 base; nucleotides outside the gene matches: 3. The CDR3 sequence is 15 residues long. Germline V gene data show CDR1 as SGDLS and CDR2 as YYNGEE.

V is TRBV6-1 and J is TRBJ2-7, with 10 bases identical to TRBD1. CDR3 size: 14 residues. The V segment lost 7 bases and the J segment 4 bases; nucleotides outside the gene matches: 7. CDR1 is MNHNS, CDR2 SASEGT, per germline. The CDR3 region is CASTRDRGGYEQYF. The CDR3 DNA reads as TGTGCCAGCACCAGGGACAGGGGAGGGTACGAGCAGTACTTC.

The chain uses TRBV27 and TRBJ2-2; TRBD1 matches 10 bases. Germline trimming cut 9 bases from V and 4 bases from J; bases unmatched to any gene: 11. CDR1 is MNHEY, CDR2 SMNVEV, per germline (reference sequence). The CDR3 runs 16 residues. As DNA, the CDR3 is TGTGCCAGACCTCCCGGGACAGGGGTGACCACCGGGGAGCTGTTTTTT. Its protein product is CARPPGTGVTTGELFF.

This clone has just one count. The V and J genes are TRBV15 and TRBJ2-3; maybe TRBD2 (6 bases). V was cut by 0 bases and J by 5 bases, with 15 bases left in between. CDR1 is LNHNV and CDR2 is YYDKDF in the germline V gene (reference sequence). CDR3 length: 16 residues. The CDR3 bases are TGTGCCACCAGCAGAGATCGGACGGGAGTTAGAGATACGCAGTATTTT. Protein sequence: CATSRDRTGVRDTQYF.

This clone has just one count. Here the CDR3 reads CASSPATSGNKETQYF. The CDR3, as DNA: TGTGCCAGCAGCCCCGCGACTAGCGGGAATAAAGAGACCCAGTACTTC. V usage is TRBV7-6 and J usage is TRBJ2-5; 11 bases are shared with TRBD2. The CDR3 spans 16 residues. With V trimmed by 5 bases and J by 3 bases, 8 bases remained unmatched. The germline CDR1 and CDR2 sequences are SGHVS and FNYEAQ.